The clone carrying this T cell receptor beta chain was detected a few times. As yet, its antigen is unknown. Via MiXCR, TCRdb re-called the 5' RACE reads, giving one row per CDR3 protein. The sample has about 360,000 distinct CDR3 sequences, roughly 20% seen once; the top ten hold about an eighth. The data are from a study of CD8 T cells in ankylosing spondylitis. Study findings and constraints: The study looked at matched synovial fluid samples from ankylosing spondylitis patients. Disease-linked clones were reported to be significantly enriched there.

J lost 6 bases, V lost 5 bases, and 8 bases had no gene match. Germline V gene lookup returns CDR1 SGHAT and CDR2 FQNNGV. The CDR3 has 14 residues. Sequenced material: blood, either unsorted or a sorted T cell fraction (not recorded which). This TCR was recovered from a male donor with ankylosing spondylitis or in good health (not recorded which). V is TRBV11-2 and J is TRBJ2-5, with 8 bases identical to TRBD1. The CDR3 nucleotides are TGTGCCAGCAGCCGACAGGGGATCGATCAGACCCAGTACTTC. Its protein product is CASSRQGIDQTQYF.